This TCR beta chain was identified in a study of CD8+ T cells in alopecia areata. Study in general: Treatment comprised oral tofacitinib, 5 to 10 mg twice daily, in treated patients.

Once RNA had been extracted, it was reverse transcribed into cDNA to act as the sequencing template. Measured with immunoSEQ multiplex PCR; TCRdb has only the in-frame clones, and not every one. Here the sample spans 150,000 to 200,000 clones, roughly 70% being singletons. This CDR3 is built from 11 residues. Between the trimmed V and J ends, which lost 0 bases and 3 bases, there was a span of 0 bases. Germline V CDR1 and CDR2: DFQATT, SNEGSKA (reference sequence). Findings and caveats of the study: For lesional scalp, especially alopecia totalis/universalis, clonality was higher than in normal scalp.

Details on this clone: The antigen remains unidentified.

As for treatment: oral pan-JAK inhibitor, 5-10 mg twice daily. Both peripheral blood and punch biopsies of lesional scalp skin were obtained from patients who had alopecia areata. PBMC-derived CD4+ and CD8+ T cells were sorted. Specimen: CD4+ T cells sorted from blood, collected at week 49, from a patient treated with tofacitinib. The chain has TRBV20-1 and TRBJ2-1; unclear D gene. This sequence originates from a human donor with alopecia areata. CDR3 sequence: CSARDYNEQFF. In DNA form, the CDR3 reads TGCAGTGCTAGAGACTACAATGAGCAGTTCTTC.